This TCR beta chain was documented in a study of regulatory T cells in long-lasting Graves disease. Time point indicated: newly diagnosed GD, antithyroid drugs for less than 3 months. The TCR library used RNA extracted from PBMCs. This clonotype has just a few counts. Deletions cut 8 bases from V and 2 bases from J, with 13 bases between. CDR3 size: 14 residues. Per germline, CDR1 LGHDT and CDR2 YNNKEL (reference sequence). Construction of TCR beta libraries relied on iRepertoire HTBI primers and on Arm-PCR targeting CDR3 regions. TCRdb analysed the multiplex PCR reads with MiXCR anew, one entry per CDR3 protein. Of roughly 560,000 distinct CDR3 sequences listed, 15% to 20% were seen once; the top ten hold more than 20%. These data were also reused for a study on T cells in Graves' hyperthyroidism and ophthalmopathy. That report notes: Researchers found most expanded thyroid clonotypes above 0.001 in blood as well.

The specimen comprised peripheral blood mononuclear cells (PBMCs), sampled at new diagnosis, from a patient treated with antithyroid drugs. The clonotype comes from a woman aged 35-60 years with Graves disease. This sequence joins TRBV3-1 and TRBJ2-1; a possible D gene is TRBD1 (5 bases). The CDR3 region is CASQTARAYNEQFF. The CDR3 coding sequence is TGTGCCAGCCAAACCGCCAGGGCCTACAATGAGCAGTTCTTC.